Given below is one T cell receptor (beta chain) in context. The sample originates from a study of CD8+ T cells in alopecia areata. Treatment: oral pan-JAK inhibitor, 5-10 mg twice daily. Following extraction, RNA underwent reverse transcription to cDNA, which served as the sequencing template. The repertoire was sequenced with immunoSEQ multiplex PCR; TCRdb's copy has only in-frame clones and lacks some. Among 150,000 to 200,000 clones listed, over 45% were seen once. The CDR3 has 12 residues. V trimming: 8 bases; J trimming: 8 bases; junction bases outside the gene matches: 8. Germline assignment: CDR1 MNHEY and CDR2 SMNVEV (reference sequence).

The source is a human donor with alopecia areata. The specimen was CD4+ T cells sorted from blood, collected at week 24, from a patient treated with tofacitinib. The chain combines TRBV27 with TRBJ1-2; 7 bases match TRBD1. In DNA form, the CDR3 reads TGTGCCAGCCGGGGAAGGGGGCACGGCTACACCTTC. As protein: CASRGRGHGYTF.